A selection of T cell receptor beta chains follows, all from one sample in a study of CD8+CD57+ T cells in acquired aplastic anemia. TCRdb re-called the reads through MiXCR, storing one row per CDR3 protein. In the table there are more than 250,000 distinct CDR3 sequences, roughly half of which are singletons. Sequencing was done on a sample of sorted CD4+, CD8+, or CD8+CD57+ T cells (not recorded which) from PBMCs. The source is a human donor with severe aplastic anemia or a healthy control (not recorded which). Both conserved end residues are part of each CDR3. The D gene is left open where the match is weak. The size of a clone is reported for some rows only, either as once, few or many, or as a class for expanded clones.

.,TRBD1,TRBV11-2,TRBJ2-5,TGTGCCAGCAGGAGACAGGGGGAGACCCAGTACTTC,CASRRQGETQYF
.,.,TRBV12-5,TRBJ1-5,TGTGCCAGCAGCATGGGTAACACGGGCAATCAGCCCCAGCATTTT,CASSMGNTGNQPQHF
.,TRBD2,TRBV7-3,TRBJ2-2,TGTGCCAGCAGCTTACGGGCTGCGGGAGGGTCCACCGGGGAGCTGTTTTTT,CASSLRAAGGSTGELFF
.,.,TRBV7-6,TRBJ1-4,TGTGCCAGCAGCTTAGAAGCTGATGAAAAACTGTTTTTT,CASSLEADEKLFF
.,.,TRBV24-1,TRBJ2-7,TGTGCCACCAGTGATGACAGATACGAGCAGTACTTC,CATSDDRYEQYF
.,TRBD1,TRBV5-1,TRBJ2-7,TGCGCCAGCAGCTTGGGGGCAGGGGGTGCTTACGAGCAGTACTTC,CASSLGAGGAYEQYF
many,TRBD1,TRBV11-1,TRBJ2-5,TGTGCCAGCAGCTTAGACCAGGGGGCGCTAGAGACCCAGTACTTC,CASSLDQGALETQYF
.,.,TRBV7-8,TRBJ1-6,TGTGCCTCCCGCGGCCGGTTCGAGGGTTCACCCCTCCACTTT,CASRGRFEGSPLHF
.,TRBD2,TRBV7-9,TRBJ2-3,TGTGCCAGCAGCTTAGGTCGTCGACTAGCGGGGGGGCTATCGACAGATACGCAGTATTTT,CASSLGRRLAGGLSTDTQYF
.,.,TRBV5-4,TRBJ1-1,TGTGCCAGCGGCTCAGGGGCAACTGAAGCTTTCTTT,CASGSGATEAFF
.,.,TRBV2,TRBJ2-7,TGTGCCAGCAGCTTAGGGATATGGGAGCAGTACTTC,CASSLGIWEQYF
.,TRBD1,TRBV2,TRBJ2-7,TGTGCCAGCAGACGCCCCCGGACAGGGAAATCCCAAATGTCCTACGAGCAGTACTTC,CASRRPRTGKSQMSYEQYF
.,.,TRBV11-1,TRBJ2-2,TGTGCCAGCAGCTTAGTGGGGACCGCCGGGGAGCTGTTTTTT,CASSLVGTAGELFF
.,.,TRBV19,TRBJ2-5,TGTGCCAGTAGTATTAAGTTTTCGTACGGAGGGCGGGAGACCCAGTACTTC,CASSIKFSYGGRETQYF
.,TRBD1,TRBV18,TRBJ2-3,TGTGCCAGCTCACTAGGCTTCGGACAGGGTACGCAGTATTTT,CASSLGFGQGTQYF
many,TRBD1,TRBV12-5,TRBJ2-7,TGTGCTAGTGGTTTGGTAGGGGGCGGAGACGAGCAGTACTTC,CASGLVGGGDEQYF
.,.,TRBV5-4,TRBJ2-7,TGTGCCAGCAGCACAACCGGCGGGTACGAGCAGTACTTC,CASSTTGGYEQYF
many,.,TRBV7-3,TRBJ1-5,TGTGCCAGCAGCTTAACGGGGGGAAGCAATCAGCCCCAGCATTTT,CASSLTGGSNQPQHF
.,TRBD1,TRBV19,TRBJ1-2,TGTGCCAGTAGTCCCTCCAGGACAGGATATGGCTACACCTTC,CASSPSRTGYGYTF
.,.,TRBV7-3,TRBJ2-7,TGTGCCAGCAGCTTAACAGGACCGGACGAGCAGTACTTC,CASSLTGPDEQYF
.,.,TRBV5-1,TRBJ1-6,TGCGCCAGCAGAAGGGCAGGCATAACAACACCCCTCCACTTT,CASRRAGITTPLHF
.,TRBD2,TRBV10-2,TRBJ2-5,TGCGCCAGCAGTAAGTCTAGCGGGAAAGAGACCCAGTACTTC,CASSKSSGKETQYF
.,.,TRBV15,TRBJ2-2,TGTGCCACCAGCAGAGATCAGACTACCGGGGAGCTGTTTTTT,CATSRDQTTGELFF
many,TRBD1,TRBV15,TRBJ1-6,TGTGCCACAGAAAAGACAGGGGGAGGTAATTCACCCCTCCACTTT,CATEKTGGGNSPLHF
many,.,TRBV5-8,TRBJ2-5,TGTGCCAGCAGCCCCCCCGGGCTCGACCAAGAGACCCAGTACTTC,CASSPPGLDQETQYF
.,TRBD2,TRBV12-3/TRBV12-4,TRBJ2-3,TGTGCCAGCAGTTTAGGGCCTAGCGGGGGGGCCTGGGATACGCAGTATTTT,CASSLGPSGGAWDTQYF
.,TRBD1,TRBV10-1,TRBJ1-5,TGCGCCAGCAGTGCGTCGGGACAGGGGCTTAGCAATCAGCCCCAGCATTTT,CASSASGQGLSNQPQHF